The rows below give T cell receptor beta chains drawn from one sample of a study of identical twins. Using its own MiXCR run on the 5' RACE reads, TCRdb lists one record per CDR3 protein. The sample consists of 1.5 million to 2 million distinct CDR3 sequences, about 30% of them appearing once. Sequencing was carried out using cord blood. The receptors were gathered from a newborn girl in good health. CDR3s include the opening cysteine and the closing phenylalanine or tryptophan. D genes are given only for firm matches. The size field is filled for only some rows; it gives once, few, many or a size class.

J gene: TRBJ2-2
clone size: -
D gene: -
V gene: TRBV7-9
CDR3 DNA: TGTGCCAGCAGCTTAGCCGAGACCGGGGAGCTGTTTTTT
CDR3 protein: CASSLAETGELFF

J gene: TRBJ2-6
clone size: -
D gene: TRBD1
V gene: TRBV7-9
CDR3 DNA: TGTGCCAGCAGCTCATTCGGACAGGGCAATGGGGCCAACGTCCTGACTTTC
CDR3 protein: CASSSFGQGNGANVLTF

J gene: TRBJ2-1
clone size: few
D gene: -
V gene: TRBV6-6
CDR3 DNA: TGTGCCAGCAGTACCACAACCTCTAACTCCTACAATGAGCAGTTCTTC
CDR3 protein: CASSTTTSNSYNEQFF

J gene: TRBJ1-1
clone size: few
D gene: -
V gene: TRBV28
CDR3 DNA: TGTGCCAGCAGTTTATCCGGGGACGGCACTGAAGCTTTCTTT
CDR3 protein: CASSLSGDGTEAFF

J gene: TRBJ1-4
clone size: few
D gene: -
V gene: TRBV28
CDR3 DNA: TGTGCCAGCATCCCGGGACACCTTGCAACTAATGAAAAACTGTTTTTT
CDR3 protein: CASIPGHLATNEKLFF

J gene: TRBJ2-1
clone size: -
D gene: -
V gene: TRBV13
CDR3 DNA: TGTGCCAGCAGCTTAGTGGGACTCCTATCGGGGTCCTACAATGAGCAGTTCTTC
CDR3 protein: CASSLVGLLSGSYNEQFF

J gene: TRBJ1-2
clone size: few
D gene: -
V gene: TRBV5-1
CDR3 DNA: TGCGCCAGCAGCTTGGAAGGGGGACGGACTTCCTATGGCTACACCTTC
CDR3 protein: CASSLEGGRTSYGYTF

J gene: TRBJ1-1
clone size: -
D gene: TRBD1
V gene: TRBV5-1
CDR3 DNA: TGCGCCAGCAGCCAACGACAGGGGAGGGGGACTGAAGCTTTCTTT
CDR3 protein: CASSQRQGRGTEAFF

J gene: TRBJ2-4
clone size: few
D gene: TRBD1
V gene: TRBV7-2
CDR3 DNA: TGTGCTTCGCATGAGTTGCGGACAGGGGCCAAAAACATTCAGTACTTC
CDR3 protein: CASHELRTGAKNIQYF

J gene: TRBJ1-1
clone size: -
D gene: -
V gene: TRBV7-9
CDR3 DNA: TGTGCCAGCAGCTTAGGGGGCGTAAGGAACACTGAAGCTTTCTTT
CDR3 protein: CASSLGGVRNTEAFF

J gene: TRBJ1-2
clone size: many
D gene: TRBD1
V gene: TRBV27
CDR3 DNA: TGTGCCAGCAGTCCCCGACAGGGGGGCTATGGCTACACCTTC
CDR3 protein: CASSPRQGGYGYTF

J gene: TRBJ1-1
clone size: once
D gene: -
V gene: TRBV12-3/TRBV12-4
CDR3 DNA: TGTGCCAGCAGTTTAGGGGGGGTGAGACGGAACACTGAAGCTTTCTTT
CDR3 protein: CASSLGGVRRNTEAFF

J gene: TRBJ2-7
clone size: -
D gene: TRBD2
V gene: TRBV5-1
CDR3 DNA: TGCGCCAGCAGCGGGCCTAGCGGGAGGATACTTGGCGAGCAGTACTTC
CDR3 protein: CASSGPSGRILGEQYF

J gene: TRBJ2-7
clone size: few
D gene: -
V gene: TRBV6-2/TRBV6-3
CDR3 DNA: TGTGCCAGCAGTGCCCGACACTACCTAGCCGTGCAGTACTTC
CDR3 protein: CASSARHYLAVQYF

J gene: TRBJ1-5
clone size: -
D gene: -
V gene: TRBV28
CDR3 DNA: TGTGCCAGCACTAAACAGATCAATCAGCCCCAGCATTTT
CDR3 protein: CASTKQINQPQHF

J gene: TRBJ2-3
clone size: few
D gene: -
V gene: TRBV27
CDR3 DNA: TGTGCCAGCAGTTTCCGCCCACCGGGACCCTACACAGATACGCAGTATTTT
CDR3 protein: CASSFRPPGPYTDTQYF

J gene: TRBJ2-2
clone size: -
D gene: -
V gene: TRBV4-1
CDR3 DNA: TGCGCCAGCGAGCGCGCATACAGGATCACCGGGGAGCTGTTTTTT
CDR3 protein: CASERAYRITGELFF

J gene: TRBJ2-3
clone size: -
D gene: -
V gene: TRBV25-1
CDR3 DNA: TGTGCCAGCAGACAGGGTCAGCCAGATACGCAGTATTTT
CDR3 protein: CASRQGQPDTQYF

J gene: TRBJ2-1
clone size: -
D gene: TRBD2
V gene: TRBV5-1
CDR3 DNA: TGCGCCAGCAGCTTTAGGTCGGGTCCTAGCGGGATAGGAACCTACAATGAGCAGTTCTTC
CDR3 protein: CASSFRSGPSGIGTYNEQFF

J gene: TRBJ2-1
clone size: -
D gene: TRBD2
V gene: TRBV6-1
CDR3 DNA: TGTGCCAGCAGTGAAGCGCTTCGTCTAGCGGGAGGCTACAATGAGCAGTTCTTC
CDR3 protein: CASSEALRLAGGYNEQFF

J gene: TRBJ2-7
clone size: -
D gene: TRBD1
V gene: TRBV20-1
CDR3 DNA: TGCAGTGCTAGAGAACAGACAGGGTCCTCCTACGAGCAGTACTTC
CDR3 protein: CSAREQTGSSYEQYF

J gene: TRBJ2-1
clone size: -
D gene: TRBD1
V gene: TRBV10-2
CDR3 DNA: TGCGCCAGCAGGCTCGGTATTCTCCCCGGGACAGGGGAGGATGAGCAGTTCTTC
CDR3 protein: CASRLGILPGTGEDEQFF

J gene: TRBJ2-3
clone size: few
D gene: -
V gene: TRBV7-6
CDR3 DNA: TGTGCCAGCAGCACAATCCGGGGGGCATCCGATACGCAGTATTTT
CDR3 protein: CASSTIRGASDTQYF

J gene: TRBJ1-4
clone size: few
D gene: -
V gene: TRBV5-1
CDR3 DNA: TGCGCCAGCAGCTGGGCAGGGGATGGAGAAAAACTGTTTTTT
CDR3 protein: CASSWAGDGEKLFF

J gene: TRBJ2-1
clone size: -
D gene: TRBD2
V gene: TRBV4-1
CDR3 DNA: TGCGCCAGCAGTTCTCCCCAGCGGGGGGCCTCCTACAATGAGCAGTTCTTC
CDR3 protein: CASSSPQRGASYNEQFF

J gene: TRBJ1-1
clone size: -
D gene: -
V gene: TRBV28
CDR3 DNA: TGTGCCAGCAGTTTATCAAAGGGGGGCACCGAAGCTTTCTTT
CDR3 protein: CASSLSKGGTEAFF

J gene: TRBJ1-6
clone size: -
D gene: TRBD1
V gene: TRBV25-1
CDR3 DNA: TGTGCCAGCCGACAGGGATATAATTCACCCCCCCACTTT
CDR3 protein: CASRQGYNSPPHF

J gene: TRBJ1-1
clone size: -
D gene: TRBD1
V gene: TRBV20-1
CDR3 DNA: TGCAGTGCTAGACAGGGGGCGTCGGGCACTGAAGCTTTCTTT
CDR3 protein: CSARQGASGTEAFF

J gene: TRBJ1-2
clone size: -
D gene: -
V gene: TRBV18
CDR3 DNA: TGTGCCAGCTCACCACCGGAGGGAGGAGGCTACACCTTC
CDR3 protein: CASSPPEGGGYTF

J gene: TRBJ2-7
clone size: few
D gene: -
V gene: TRBV29-1
CDR3 DNA: TGCAGCGTTAAGGGGTCTTCCTACGAGCAGTACTTC
CDR3 protein: CSVKGSSYEQYF

J gene: TRBJ2-3
clone size: -
D gene: TRBD2
V gene: TRBV24-1
CDR3 DNA: TGTGCCACCAGTGCTAGTGGCGGGGGGCTCCCCACAGATACGCAGTATTTT
CDR3 protein: CATSASGGGLPTDTQYF

J gene: TRBJ2-2
clone size: few
D gene: TRBD2
V gene: TRBV7-9
CDR3 DNA: TGTGCCAGTCGTCCGGGACTAGAGACCGGGGAGCTGTTTTTT
CDR3 protein: CASRPGLETGELFF

J gene: TRBJ1-2
clone size: few
D gene: -
V gene: TRBV7-9
CDR3 DNA: TGTGCCAGCAGCTTAGAAGGAATTGCCAACTATGGCTACACCTTC
CDR3 protein: CASSLEGIANYGYTF

J gene: TRBJ2-5
clone size: few
D gene: TRBD2
V gene: TRBV10-3
CDR3 DNA: TGTGCCATCGGGGCGGGGGGTAAAGAGACCCAGTACTTC
CDR3 protein: CAIGAGGKETQYF

J gene: TRBJ2-7
clone size: -
D gene: TRBD2
V gene: TRBV13
CDR3 DNA: TGTGTCAGCAGCTTAGCGTGGCGGGAGGGCCAAGAGCAGTACTTC
CDR3 protein: CVSSLAWREGQEQYF

J gene: TRBJ2-1
clone size: few
D gene: TRBD1
V gene: TRBV6-5
CDR3 DNA: TGTGCCAGCAGTTACCAGGGGGCGATTGAGCAGTTCTTC
CDR3 protein: CASSYQGAIEQFF

J gene: TRBJ1-4
clone size: few
D gene: TRBD1
V gene: TRBV5-1
CDR3 DNA: TGCGCCAGCAGCTTGGCAGGGGGAGGAGGTGAAAAACTGTTTTTT
CDR3 protein: CASSLAGGGGEKLFF

J gene: TRBJ2-2
clone size: once
D gene: -
V gene: TRBV29-1
CDR3 DNA: TGCAGCGCCGTCAGGGGTACCGGGGAGCTGTTTTTT
CDR3 protein: CSAVRGTGELFF

J gene: TRBJ2-2
clone size: -
D gene: -
V gene: TRBV6-4
CDR3 DNA: TGTGCCATCAAAGCCATGGTGTTTTTT
CDR3 protein: CAIKAMVFF

J gene: TRBJ2-7
clone size: few
D gene: -
V gene: TRBV20-1
CDR3 DNA: TGCAGTGCCGACGCCTTTAGGGGGACTACCCCCTACGAGCAGTACTTC
CDR3 protein: CSADAFRGTTPYEQYF

J gene: TRBJ2-2
clone size: -
D gene: TRBD2
V gene: TRBV3-1
CDR3 DNA: TGTGCCAGCAGCCAAGATGTTCGACTAGCGGGAGGCAACACCGGGGAGCTGTTTTTT
CDR3 protein: CASSQDVRLAGGNTGELFF

J gene: TRBJ2-1
clone size: few
D gene: TRBD1
V gene: TRBV24-1
CDR3 DNA: TGTGCCACCGGTGACCAGGGACAGATATACAATGAGCAGTTCTTC
CDR3 protein: CATGDQGQIYNEQFF